One sample yielded the 14 T cell receptor beta chains listed below, sequenced in a study of cytomegalovirus exposure and HLA in healthy donors. 13 Jbeta primers and 60 Vbeta primers were used for the PCR. The method was immunoSEQ multiplex PCR; TCRdb's version includes in-frame clones alone and lacks a portion of them. This table has 200,000 or so clones, roughly 80% appearing once. The material sequenced was PBMCs. Every receptor here comes from a woman between 45 and 65 years old in good health and CMV-seropositive.

Concerning this clone itself: This CDR3 is also generated by other DNA sequences in the sample. The V call is TRBV6-5, the J call TRBJ2-7; 7 bases are shared with TRBD1. The germline V gene encodes CDR1 MNHEY and CDR2 SVGAGI. This CDR3 is 12 amino acids long. V dropped 5 bases and J dropped 3; count of bases not matched to a gene: 1. CDR3: CASSRDSYEQYF. CDR3 nucleotides: TGTGCCAGCAGTCGGGACAGCTACGAGCAGTACTTC.

The V call is TRBV4-2, the J call TRBJ2-5; D gene unclear. Germline-derived CDR1 and CDR2 are LGHNA and YNFKEQ. V lost 2 bases to trimming and J lost 7 bases, with 17 bases between them. This CDR3 has 15 amino acids. CDR3 amino acids: CASSQIFSGPGTQYF. The CDR3 DNA reads as TGTGCCAGCAGCCAAATTTTCTCCGGTCCGGGGACCCAGTACTTC.

V usage is TRBV29-1 and J usage is TRBJ2-3; D remains ambiguous. The CDR3 contains 14 residues. V dropped 7 bases and J dropped 1 base, with 15 bases sitting between them. Germline values: CDR1 SQVTM, CDR2 ANQGSEA. CDR3 protein: CSASRFAGTDTQYF. The CDR3 DNA reads as TGCAGCGCCTCTAGATTCGCGGGCACAGATACGCAGTATTTT.

The rearrangement uses TRBV27 and TRBJ1-2; D is unclear. CDR1 and CDR2 (germline): MNHEY, SMNVEV (reference sequence). The CDR3 is 12 residues long. CDR3 nucleotides: TGTGCAGCAGCCTTGAGAGGCTATGGCTACACCTTC. Translation: CAAALRGYGYTF.

This chain joins TRBV6-6 and TRBJ2-3; D is possibly TRBD2 (5 bases). Germline CDR1 reads MNHNY; CDR2 reads SVGAGI (reference sequence). V gave up 2 bases and J gave up 4 bases, with 13 bases separating them. The CDR3 covers 15 residues. CDR3 sequence reads: CASSYGLAFADTQYF. The CDR3, as DNA: TGTGCCAGCAGTTACGGGCTAGCTTTTGCAGATACGCAGTATTTT.

The chain employs TRBV6-6 and TRBJ1-2; D not resolved. V gave up 2 bases and J gave up 4 bases, with 14 bases separating them. Germline CDR1 reads MNHNY; CDR2 reads SVGAGI (reference sequence). This CDR3 has 15 residues. CDR3: CASSYDGVGSYGYTF. Written as DNA, the CDR3 is TGTGCCAGCAGTTACGACGGGGTAGGGAGCTATGGCTACACCTTC.

This clone was seen just once. J is TRBJ2-7 and V is TRBV5-1; 7 positions agree with TRBD1. The CDR3 has 15 residues. The germline V gene encodes CDR1 SGHRS and CDR2 YFSETQ. The junction had 7 bases not matched to a gene; V was cut back by 4 bases and J by 0 bases. This CDR3 reads CASSPGQPGSYEQYF. CDR3 nucleotides: TGCGCCAGCAGCCCGGGACAGCCCGGCTCCTACGAGCAGTACTTC.

This clone came up once. This chain uses TRBV6-5 with TRBJ2-2; D is undetermined. This CDR3 has 13 amino acids. Germline CDR1 MNHEY, CDR2 SVGAGI. V lost 1 base and J lost 4, with 4 bases in between. CDR3 in DNA: TGTGCCAGCAGTTACTTTAGCACCGGGGAGCTGTTTTTT. Residues: CASSYFSTGELFF.

This chain links TRBV19 with TRBJ1-5, with 7 nucleotides matching TRBD1. V shed 5 bases and J 3 bases; nucleotides not matched to a gene: 4. The CDR3 sequence is 14 residues long. CDR1 and CDR2 from the germline V gene are LNHDA and SQIVND (reference sequence). The CDR3 protein is CASSSDRFNQPQHF. CDR3 DNA: TGTGCCAGTAGTTCGGACAGGTTCAATCAGCCCCAGCATTTT.

This chain uses TRBV21-1 with TRBJ1-1; the DNA was not used to check the table's D call, TRBD1. TRBV21-1 is labeled a pseudogene. The CDR3 is 16 residues long. CDR3: CASSKASRGRGTEAFF. The CDR3 nucleotides read TGTGCCAGCAGCAAAGCGTCGAGGGGGAGAGGCACTGAAGCTTTCTTT.

This sequence joins TRBV5-1 and TRBJ2-3; D perhaps matches TRBD2 (6 bases). The CDR3 runs 13 residues. V dropped 2 bases and J dropped 6 bases, with 10 bases sitting between them. Germline lookup yields CDR1 SGHRS and CDR2 YFSETQ. CDR3 bases: TGCGCCAGCAGCTTTTCGGGGGAGGATACGCAGTATTTT. The encoded protein is CASSFSGEDTQYF.

This clone appeared a single time. The chain carries TRBV5-4 and TRBJ1-2, with 7 bases lining up with TRBD1. Per germline, CDR1 SGHNT and CDR2 YYREEE (reference sequence). The J segment lost 4 bases and the V segment lost 0 bases, leaving 6 bases of the junction unmatched. There are 15 residues in the CDR3. CDR3 loop: CASSLGQGGSYGYTF. The CDR3 DNA reads TGTGCCAGCAGCTTGGGACAGGGCGGATCCTATGGCTACACCTTC.

The V and J genes are TRBV19 and TRBJ2-1; TRBD2 matches 8 bases. Germline CDR1 reads LNHDA; CDR2 reads SQIVND (reference sequence). This CDR3 spans 16 amino acids. The junction had 13 bases not matched to a gene; V was cut back by 5 bases and J by 7 bases. The CDR3 loop is CASSGAGLGAHNEQFF. CDR3 nucleotide sequence: TGTGCCAGTAGTGGGGCGGGACTAGGGGCTCATAATGAGCAGTTCTTC.

This chain joins TRBV11-2 and TRBJ2-7; D gene uncertain. V was pared by 6 bases and J by 5 bases, with 17 bases between. The CDR3 totals 14 residues. Germline CDR1 SGHAT, CDR2 FQNNGV. The CDR3 protein is CASRPLMGPHEQYF. CDR3 bases: TGTGCCAGCAGACCTTTGATGGGCCCCCACGAGCAGTACTTC.